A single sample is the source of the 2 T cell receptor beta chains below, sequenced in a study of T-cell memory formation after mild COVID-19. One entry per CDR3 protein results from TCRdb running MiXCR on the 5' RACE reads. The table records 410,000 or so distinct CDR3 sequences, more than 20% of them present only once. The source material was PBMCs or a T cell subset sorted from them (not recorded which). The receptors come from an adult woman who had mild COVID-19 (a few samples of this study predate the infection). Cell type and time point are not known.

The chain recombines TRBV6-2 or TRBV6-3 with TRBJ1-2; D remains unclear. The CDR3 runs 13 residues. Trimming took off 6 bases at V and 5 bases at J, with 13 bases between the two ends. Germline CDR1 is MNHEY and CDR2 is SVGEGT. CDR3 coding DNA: TGTGCCAGCAGCTACGGAAGGGTTTATGGCTACACCTTC. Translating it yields CASSYGRVYGYTF.

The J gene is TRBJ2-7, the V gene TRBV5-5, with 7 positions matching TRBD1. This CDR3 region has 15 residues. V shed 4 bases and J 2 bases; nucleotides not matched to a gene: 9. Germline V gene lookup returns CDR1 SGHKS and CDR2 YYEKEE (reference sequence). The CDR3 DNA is TGTGCCAGCAGCCTGGAAGGGGGCGGCACCTACGAGCAGTACTTC. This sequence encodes CASSLEGGGTYEQYF.